A selection of T cell receptor beta chains follows, all from one sample in a study. The assay was immunoSEQ multiplex PCR, and TCRdb's table has in-frame clones only and misses some. The sample lists tens of thousands of clones, just over 90% occurring once. What was sequenced was PBMCs. The origin of the receptors is a man aged 40-50 years with rheumatoid arthritis. Both conserved end residues are part of each CDR3.

TRBV3-1/TRBV3-2	11	TRBJ2-7	CASSHSYEQYF
TRBV3-1/TRBV3-2	17	TRBJ2-3	CASSQDWGIASTDTQYF
TRBV29-1	13	TRBJ1-5	CSVVWGNNQPQHF
TRBV13	15	TRBJ1-1	CASSLEGDRRTEAFF
TRBV30	12	TRBJ1-1	CAWGTGDTEAFF
TRBV21-1	20	TRBJ2-7	CASSKAYPDGRQGRCDEQYF
TRBV3-1/TRBV3-2	14	TRBJ2-1	CASSLRQGDNEQFF
TRBV2	16	TRBJ2-7	CASSEGFPPLFREQYF
TRBV4-1	15	TRBJ1-4	CASSQDVPFNEKLFF
TRBV7-8	16	TRBJ2-2	CASSLAGETDTGELFF
TRBV6-4	12	TRBJ1-2	CASSDGRSGYTF
TRBV9	12	TRBJ1-5	CASSDGNQPQHF
TRBV30	16	TRBJ1-5	CAWSVQTGEGNQPQHF
TRBV28	14	TRBJ1-2	CASRQGGLNYGYTF
TRBV29-1	14	TRBJ2-3	CSVRRGQSTDTQYF
TRBV28	17	TRBJ2-1	CASSFTREGEGYNEQFF
TRBV14	14	TRBJ1-2	CASSPTGTAYGYTF
TRBV6-5	15	TRBJ1-5	CASSRDRARNQPQHF
TRBV6-2/TRBV6-3	12	TRBJ2-7	CASSWGQGGPYF
TRBV28	17	TRBJ2-3	CASSPGVTGGDTDTQYF
TRBV5-8	15	TRBJ2-2	CASGLRRKNTGELFF
TRBV15	17	TRBJ2-7	CATSRDGLAGLSYEQYF
TRBV4-3	14	TRBJ2-1	CASSKRSSYNEQFF
TRBV7-2	15	TRBJ2-1	CASSLGLAGGHEQFF
TRBV5-1	16	TRBJ2-7	CASSLGENRRTYEQYF
TRBV4-2	18	TRBJ2-5	CASSQRLGTGDLQGTQYF
TRBV20-1	17	TRBJ1-5	CSASSGQGRSGSQPQHF
TRBV7-3	16	TRBJ2-6	CASSLQGAGRANVLTF
TRBV6-5	15	TRBJ2-7	CASTDAGAPREEQYF
TRBV11-2	14	TRBJ1-6	CASKTSSYNSPLHF
TRBV9	15	TRBJ2-1	CASSVATGRYNEQFF